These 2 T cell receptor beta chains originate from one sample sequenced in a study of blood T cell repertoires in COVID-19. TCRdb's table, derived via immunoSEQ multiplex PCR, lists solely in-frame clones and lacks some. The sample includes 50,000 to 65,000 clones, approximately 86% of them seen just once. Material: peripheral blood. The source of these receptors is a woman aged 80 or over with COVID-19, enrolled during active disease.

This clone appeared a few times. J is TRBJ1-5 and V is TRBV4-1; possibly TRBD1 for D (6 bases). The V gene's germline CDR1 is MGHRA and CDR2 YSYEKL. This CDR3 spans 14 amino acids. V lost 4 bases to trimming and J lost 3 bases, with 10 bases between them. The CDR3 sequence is CASSPRQDNQPQHF. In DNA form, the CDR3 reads TGCGCCAGCAGCCCCCGACAGGACAATCAGCCCCAGCATTTT.

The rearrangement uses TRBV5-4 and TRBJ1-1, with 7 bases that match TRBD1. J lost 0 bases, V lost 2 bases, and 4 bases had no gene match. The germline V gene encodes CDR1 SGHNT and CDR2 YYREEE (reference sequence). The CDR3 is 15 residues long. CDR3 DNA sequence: TGTGCCAGCAGCTTTGACAGGGCTTTGAACACTGAAGCTTTCTTT. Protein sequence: CASSFDRALNTEAFF. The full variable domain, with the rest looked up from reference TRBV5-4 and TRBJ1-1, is ETGVTQSPTHLIKTRGQQVTLRCSSQSGHNTVSWYQQALGQGPQFIFQYYREEENGRGNFPPRFSGLQFPNYSSELNVNALELDDSALYLCASSFDRALNTEAFFGQGTRLTVV.